This T cell receptor (beta chain) was observed in a study of post-analysis software for immune sequencing data. About the research overall: Secondary progressive, relapsing-remitting and progressive-relapsing multiple sclerosis were among the included disease courses. Study-level findings and limits: Comparison with controls showed significantly lower normalized Chao1 diversity in multiple sclerosis patients. Samples from a shared batch, those prepared together, strongly co-clustered by F measure. TRBV segments more frequent in patients than in controls numbered several and included TRBV5-6, TRBV5-1 and TRBV20-1.

Per germline, CDR1 SQVTM and CDR2 ANQGSEA. The length of the CDR3 is 14 residues. Trimming removed 6 bases from V and 1 base from J; junction bases left unmatched: 7. This clonotype turned up a few times. The antigen remains unidentified. Unique molecular identifiers tagged the TCR beta cDNA libraries. TCRdb ran MiXCR on the PCR reads and lists one entry per CDR3 protein. The sample includes fewer than 850,000 distinct CDR3 sequences, approximately 44% of them seen just once. This chain connects TRBV29-1 to TRBJ2-5; 8 bases fit TRBD1. This clonotype originated in a girl aged 10-17 years with multiple sclerosis. The material sequenced was blood. The chain's CDR3 is CSVILQGAQETQYF. The CDR3 DNA reads TGCAGCGTCATTCTCCAGGGGGCCCAAGAGACCCAGTACTTC.